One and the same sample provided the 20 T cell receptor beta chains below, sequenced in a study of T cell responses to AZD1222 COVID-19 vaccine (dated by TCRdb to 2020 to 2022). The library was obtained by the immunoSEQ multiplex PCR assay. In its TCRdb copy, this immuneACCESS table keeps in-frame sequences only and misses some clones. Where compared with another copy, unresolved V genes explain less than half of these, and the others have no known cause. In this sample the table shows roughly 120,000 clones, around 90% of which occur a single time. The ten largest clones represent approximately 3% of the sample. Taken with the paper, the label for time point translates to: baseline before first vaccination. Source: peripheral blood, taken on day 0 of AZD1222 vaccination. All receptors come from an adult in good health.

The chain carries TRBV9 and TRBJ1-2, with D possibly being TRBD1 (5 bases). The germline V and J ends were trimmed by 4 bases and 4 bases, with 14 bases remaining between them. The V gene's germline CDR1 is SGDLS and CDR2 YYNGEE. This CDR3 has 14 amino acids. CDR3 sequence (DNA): TGTGCCAGCAGCCCATACGGGACGCCCTATGGCTACACCTTC. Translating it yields CASSPYGTPYGYTF.

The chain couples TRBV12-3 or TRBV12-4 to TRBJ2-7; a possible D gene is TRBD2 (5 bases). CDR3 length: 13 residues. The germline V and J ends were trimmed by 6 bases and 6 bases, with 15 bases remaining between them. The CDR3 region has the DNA TGTGCCAGCAGCCCCGGACTTTTCCCCGAGCAGTACTTC. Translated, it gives CASSPGLFPEQYF.

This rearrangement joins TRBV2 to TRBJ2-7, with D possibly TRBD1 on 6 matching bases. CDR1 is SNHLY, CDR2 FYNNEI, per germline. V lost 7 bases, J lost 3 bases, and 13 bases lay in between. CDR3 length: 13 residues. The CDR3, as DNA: TGTGCCAGCACCGGACAGTCCCTCTACGAGCAGTACTTC. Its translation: CASTGQSLYEQYF.

CDR3 nucleotide sequence: TGTGCCTGGAGTGTAGGGCGACTAGCGGGGCACTCCTACGAGCAGTACTTC. Its translation is CAWSVGRLAGHSYEQYF. The chain combines TRBV30 with TRBJ2-7; TRBD2 aligns across 11 bases. Germline V CDR1 and CDR2: GTSNPN, SVGIG (reference sequence). The CDR3 contains 17 residues. J lost 0 bases, V lost 0 bases, and 7 bases had no gene match.

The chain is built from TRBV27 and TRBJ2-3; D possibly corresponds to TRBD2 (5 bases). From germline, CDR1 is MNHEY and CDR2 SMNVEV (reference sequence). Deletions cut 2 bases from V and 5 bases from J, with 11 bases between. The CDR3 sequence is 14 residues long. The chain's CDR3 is CASSLGRVGDTQYF. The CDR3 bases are TGTGCCAGCAGTTTAGGGCGGGTGGGAGATACGCAGTATTTT.

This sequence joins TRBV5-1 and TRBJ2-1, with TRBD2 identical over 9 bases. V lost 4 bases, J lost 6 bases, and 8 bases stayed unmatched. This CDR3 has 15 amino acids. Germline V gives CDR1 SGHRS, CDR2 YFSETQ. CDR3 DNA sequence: TGCGCCAGCAGCCCTAGCGGGAATCCCTCCAATGAGCAGTTCTTC. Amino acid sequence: CASSPSGNPSNEQFF. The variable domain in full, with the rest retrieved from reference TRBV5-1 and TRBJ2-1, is KAGVTQTPRYLIKTRGQQVTLSCSPISGHRSVSWYQQTPGQGLQFLFEYFSETQRNKGNFPGRFSGRQFSNSRSEMNVSTLELGDSALYLCASSPSGNPSNEQFFGPGTRLTVL.

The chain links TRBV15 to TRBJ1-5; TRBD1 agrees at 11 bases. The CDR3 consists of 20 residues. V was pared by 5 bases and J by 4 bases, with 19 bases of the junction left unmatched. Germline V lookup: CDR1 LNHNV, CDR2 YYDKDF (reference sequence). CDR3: CATSGPYDSLGQGGNQPQHF. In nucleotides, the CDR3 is TGTGCCACCAGCGGACCCTACGACAGCCTGGGACAGGGGGGTAATCAGCCCCAGCATTTT.

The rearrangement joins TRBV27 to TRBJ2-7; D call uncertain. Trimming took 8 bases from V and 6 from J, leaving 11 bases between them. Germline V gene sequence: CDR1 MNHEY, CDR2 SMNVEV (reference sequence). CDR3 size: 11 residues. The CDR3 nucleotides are TGTGCCAGCGGAATGGGTTCCGAGCAGTACTTC. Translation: CASGMGSEQYF.

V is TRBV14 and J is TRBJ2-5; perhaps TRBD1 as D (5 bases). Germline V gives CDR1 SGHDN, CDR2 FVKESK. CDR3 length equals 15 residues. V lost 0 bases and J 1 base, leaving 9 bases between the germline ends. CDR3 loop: CASSQEWGSQETQYF. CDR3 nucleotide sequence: TGTGCCAGCAGCCAAGAATGGGGCAGCCAAGAGACCCAGTACTTC.

The CDR3 reads CASMAAGGTGELFF. The CDR3 DNA is TGTGCCAGCATGGCAGCGGGAGGGACCGGGGAGCTGTTTTTT. The J gene is TRBJ2-2, the V gene TRBV2; TRBD2 agrees at 10 bases. The CDR3 runs to 14 residues. V lost 7 bases and J lost 5; bases outside the gene matches: 4. The germline V gene has CDR1 SNHLY and CDR2 FYNNEI.

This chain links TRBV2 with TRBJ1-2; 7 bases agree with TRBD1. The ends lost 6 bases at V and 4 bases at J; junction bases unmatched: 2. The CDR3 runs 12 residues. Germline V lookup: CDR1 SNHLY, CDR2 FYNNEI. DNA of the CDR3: TGTGCCAGCAGGGGGGACAGCTATGGCTACACCTTC. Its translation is CASRGDSYGYTF.

CDR3 DNA: TGTGCCAGCAGCCCCTGGACAGGGGATAATTCACCCCTCCACTTT. Translating it yields CASSPWTGDNSPLHF. The rearrangement uses TRBV13 and TRBJ1-6, with 9 bases fitting TRBD1. The V segment lost 5 bases and the J segment 5 bases; nucleotides outside the gene matches: 4. CDR1 and CDR2 (germline): PRHDT, FYEKMQ (reference sequence). The CDR3 is 15 amino acids.

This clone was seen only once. The CDR3 region has the DNA TGTGCCAGCAGCTTAGTTATGAGGAACTATGGCTACACCTTC. Protein sequence: CASSLVMRNYGYTF. The genes are TRBV7-2 and TRBJ1-2; no reliable D call. Trimming took off 1 base at V and 2 bases at J, with 8 bases between the two ends. Germline loops: CDR1 SGHTA, CDR2 FQGNSA. The CDR3 runs to 14 residues.

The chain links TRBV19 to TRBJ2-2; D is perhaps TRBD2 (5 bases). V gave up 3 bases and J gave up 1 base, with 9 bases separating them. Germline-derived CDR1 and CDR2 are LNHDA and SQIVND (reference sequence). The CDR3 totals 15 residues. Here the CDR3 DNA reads TGTGCCAGTAGTATCGAGGGCAAGAACACCGGGGAGCTGTTTTTT. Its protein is CASSIEGKNTGELFF.

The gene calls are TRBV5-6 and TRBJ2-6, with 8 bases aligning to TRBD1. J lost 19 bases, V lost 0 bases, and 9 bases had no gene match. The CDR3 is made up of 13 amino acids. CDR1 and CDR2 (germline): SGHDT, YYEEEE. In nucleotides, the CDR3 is TGTGCCAGCAGCTTGGCCTCTGGGACAGGAGAAACTTTC. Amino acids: CASSLASGTGETF.

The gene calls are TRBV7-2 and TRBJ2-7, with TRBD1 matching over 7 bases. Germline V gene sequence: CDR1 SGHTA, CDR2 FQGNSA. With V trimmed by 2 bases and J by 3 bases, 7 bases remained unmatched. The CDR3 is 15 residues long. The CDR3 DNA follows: TGTGCCAGCAGCTTAAAGGCAGGGGGATACTACGAGCAGTACTTC. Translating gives CASSLKAGGYYEQYF.

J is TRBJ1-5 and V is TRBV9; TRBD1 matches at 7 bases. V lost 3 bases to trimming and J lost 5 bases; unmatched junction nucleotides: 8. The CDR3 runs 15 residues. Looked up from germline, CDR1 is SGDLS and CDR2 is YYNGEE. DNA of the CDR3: TGTGCCAGCAGCGAACAGGGGATGGGGGATCAGCCCCAGCATTTT. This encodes CASSEQGMGDQPQHF. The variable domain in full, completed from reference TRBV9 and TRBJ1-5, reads DSGVTQTPKHLITATGQRVTLRCSPRSGDLSVYWYQQSLDQGLQFLIQYYNGEERAKGNILERFSAQQFPDLHSELNLSSLELGDSALYFCASSEQGMGDQPQHFGDGTRLSIL.

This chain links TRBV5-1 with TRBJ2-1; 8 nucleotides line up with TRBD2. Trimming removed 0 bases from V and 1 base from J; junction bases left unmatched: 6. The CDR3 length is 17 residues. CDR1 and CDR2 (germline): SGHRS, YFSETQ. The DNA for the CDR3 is TGCGCCAGCAGCTTGGATGCGAGCGGGGGTTCCTACAATGAGCAGTTCTTC. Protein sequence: CASSLDASGGSYNEQFF. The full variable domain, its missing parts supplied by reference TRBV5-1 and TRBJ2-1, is KAGVTQTPRYLIKTRGQQVTLSCSPISGHRSVSWYQQTPGQGLQFLFEYFSETQRNKGNFPGRFSGRQFSNSRSEMNVSTLELGDSALYLCASSLDASGGSYNEQFFGPGTRLTVL.

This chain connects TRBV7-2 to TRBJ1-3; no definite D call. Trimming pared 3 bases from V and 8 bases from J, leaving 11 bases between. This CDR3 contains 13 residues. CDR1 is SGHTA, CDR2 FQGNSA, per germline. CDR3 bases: TGTGCCAGCAGCTTCGGGATGGGGTACACCATATATTTT. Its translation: CASSFGMGYTIYF.

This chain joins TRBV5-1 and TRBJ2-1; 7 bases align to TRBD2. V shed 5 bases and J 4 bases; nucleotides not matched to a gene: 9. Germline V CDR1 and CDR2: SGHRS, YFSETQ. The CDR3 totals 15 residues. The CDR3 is CASSRASGEYNEQFF. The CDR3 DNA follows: TGCGCCAGCAGTAGGGCTAGCGGAGAATACAATGAGCAGTTCTTC.